A selection of T cell receptor beta chains follows, all from one sample in a study of beta chain features in type 1 diabetes. This table comes from immunoSEQ multiplex PCR, and its TCRdb copy is limited to in-frame clones, with some not included. The top ten clones hold 1.3% of a sample with approximately 150,000 clones, about 10% of them seen once. Sequenced sample: naive CD4+ T cells from blood. These receptors came from a man aged 18 to 35 in good health. Both conserved end residues are part of each CDR3. Each record gives: J gene, V gene, clone size, D gene, CDR3 protein, CDR3 DNA. D genes are given only for firm matches. Not every row has a clone size; where given, it reads once, few, many or a size class.

TRBJ2-7,TRBV7-2,.,TRBD1,CASSGWTGPSYEQYF,TGTGCCAGCAGCGGCTGGACAGGGCCTTCCTACGAGCAGTACTTC
TRBJ2-7,TRBV5-6,few,TRBD1,CASSLLGTGGGHEQYF,TGTGCCAGCAGCTTGCTTGGGACAGGGGGCGGCCACGAGCAGTACTTC
TRBJ1-1,TRBV6-5,few,TRBD1,CASSRDRGSTEAFF,TGTGCCAGCAGCCGAGACAGGGGGAGCACTGAAGCTTTCTTT
TRBJ2-5,TRBV18,few,TRBD2,CASSDPRGGAETQYF,TGTGCCAGCTCAGACCCTCGGGGGGGAGCGGAGACCCAGTACTTC
TRBJ2-1,TRBV6-1,.,TRBD1,CASSEEGTGGANRQFF,TGTGCCAGCAGTGAAGAGGGGACAGGGGGCGCGAATCGGCAGTTCTTC
TRBJ2-7,TRBV2,few,.,CASSGGTHEQYF,TGTGCCAGCAGTGGAGGAACGCACGAGCAGTACTTC
TRBJ1-3,TRBV10-3,few,TRBD1,CAIRGTGGSGNTIYF,TGTGCCATCAGAGGCACAGGGGGCTCTGGAAACACCATATATTTT
TRBJ2-1,TRBV29-1,many,TRBD2,CSTSKGGGWYNEQFF,TGCAGCACCTCCAAGGGCGGGGGGTGGTACAATGAGCAGTTCTTC
TRBJ2-3,TRBV19,few,TRBD2,CASKTSGGRTDTQYF,TGTGCCAGTAAGACTAGCGGGGGACGCACAGATACGCAGTATTTT
TRBJ1-1,TRBV5-1,.,TRBD1,CASSLVGQGAGTEAFF,TGCGCCAGCAGCTTGGTGGGACAGGGGGCAGGAACTGAAGCTTTCTTT
TRBJ2-5,TRBV7-3,.,TRBD1,CASSLGQARESQYF,TGTGCCAGCAGCTTAGGACAGGCGAGAGAGAGCCAGTACTTC
TRBJ1-2,TRBV28,few,TRBD1,CASSQQGGPSGYTF,TGTGCCAGCAGTCAACAGGGGGGGCCTAGTGGCTACACCTTC
TRBJ1-4,TRBV28,.,.,CASSLLATNEKLFF,TGTGCCAGCAGTTTACTTGCAACTAATGAAAAACTGTTTTTT
TRBJ1-5,TRBV11-2,.,TRBD1,CASSLDDRGVQPQHF,TGTGCCAGCAGCTTAGACGACAGGGGTGTTCAGCCCCAGCATTTT
TRBJ1-2,TRBV19,.,TRBD1,CASTGERTGNYGYTF,TGTGCCAGTACCGGAGAGAGGACAGGGAACTATGGCTACACCTTC
TRBJ1-5,TRBV2,.,.,CASSPSGPGVNQPQHF,TGTGCCAGCAGTCCCTCGGGGCCGGGAGTCAATCAGCCCCAGCATTTT
TRBJ2-7,TRBV2,few,.,CASREGTNSYEQYF,TGTGCCAGCAGGGAGGGGACGAATTCCTACGAGCAGTACTTC
TRBJ2-5,TRBV6-1,.,.,CASKDLSLWWETQYF,TGTGCCAGCAAGGATCTTAGCCTGTGGTGGGAGACCCAGTACTTC
TRBJ1-5,TRBV27,.,.,CASSSVWGSGQPQHF,TGTGCCAGCAGTTCGGTGTGGGGAAGCGGTCAGCCCCAGCATTTT
TRBJ1-2,TRBV27,.,TRBD1,CASSPGTGYGYTF,TGTGCCAGCAGCCCCGGGACAGGTTATGGCTACACCTTC
TRBJ1-5,TRBV5-1,.,.,CASSLSPGSNQPQHF,TGCGCCAGCAGTTTGTCCCCGGGTAGCAATCAGCCCCAGCATTTT
TRBJ1-3,TRBV7-9,.,.,CASSPGISGNTIYF,TGTGCCAGCAGCCCGGGGATCTCTGGAAACACCATATATTTT
TRBJ2-7,TRBV14,.,.,CASSHGMGYEQYF,TGTGCCAGCAGCCACGGGATGGGCTACGAGCAGTACTTC
TRBJ2-7,TRBV7-8,.,.,CASSPTSYEQYF,TGTGCCAGCAGCCCCACCAGCTACGAGCAGTACTTC
TRBJ2-2,TRBV21-1,few,.,CASSTTGTRDTGELFF,TGTGCCAGCAGCACAACCGGGACTAGGGACACCGGGGAGCTGTTTTTT
TRBJ2-7,TRBV9,.,.,CASSAGTLNSYEQYF,TGTGCCAGCAGCGCCGGGACTCTAAACTCCTACGAGCAGTACTTC
TRBJ1-1,TRBV7-9,many,.,CASSLVGNTEAFF,TGTGCCAGCAGCTTAGTCGGGAACACTGAAGCTTTCTTT
TRBJ2-2,TRBV5-1,.,TRBD2,CASSLTSGAPELFF,TGCGCCAGCAGCTTGACTAGCGGGGCCCCGGAGCTGTTTTTT